This TCR beta chain was identified during a study of OX40 agonist ivuxolimab in advanced cancers. Repertoires were generated with immunoSEQ multiplex PCR, while TCRdb's copy carries only in-frame clones and drops some. The table shows roughly 92,000 clones, with around 91% occurring only once. This CDR3 contains 16 residues. V lost 6 bases and J lost 5, with 19 bases in between. The germline CDR1 and CDR2 sequences are SGHVS and FQNEAQ. The chain combines TRBV7-8 with TRBJ2-2; perhaps D is TRBD1 or TRBD2 (5 bases each). Material: CD4+ or CD8+ T cells sorted from blood, obtained in a trial of the OX40 agonist ivuxolimab. The receptor was derived from an adult with an advanced solid tumor such as melanoma, head and neck, liver or kidney cancer. The CDR3: CASRRNRVEGTGELFF. As DNA, the CDR3 is TGTGCCAGCAGAAGGAACCGGGTTGAGGGGACCGGGGAGCTGTTTTTT.